These T cell receptor beta chains were read from a single sample in a study of cytomegalovirus exposure and HLA in healthy donors. Here immunoSEQ multiplex PCR was the method, and the copy in TCRdb shows in-frame clones only, minus some. The sample has under 250,000 clones, around 86% seen once. Sequencing was carried out using PBMCs. Every receptor here comes from a woman between 50 and 59 years old in good health and CMV-seropositive. The CDR3 runs from the conserved cysteine through the conserved F or W. Each record gives: D gene, J gene, V gene, clone size, CDR3 DNA, CDR3 protein. D genes are given only for firm matches. The size entry is marked missing in some rows and otherwise reads once, few, many or a size class.

TRBD2,TRBJ2-1,TRBV5-1,.,TGCGCCAGCAGCCCACAGACTAGCGGGGGGGTCAATGAGCAGTTCTTC,CASSPQTSGGVNEQFF
TRBD1,TRBJ1-4,TRBV28,.,TGTGCCAGCAGTCCCGGACAGGAAAATGAAAAACTGTTTTTT,CASSPGQENEKLFF
.,TRBJ1-5,TRBV19,few,TGTGCCAGTAGTATCGCCGGGATTAGCAATCAGCCCCAGCATTTT,CASSIAGISNQPQHF
.,TRBJ2-5,TRBV21-1,.,TGTGCCAGCAGCCTCGCAGGTGGGCTCCAAGAGACCCAGTACTTC,CASSLAGGLQETQYF
.,TRBJ2-7,TRBV4-1,.,TGCGCCAGCAGCCAAGGAGTTCTATACGAGCAGTACTTC,CASSQGVLYEQYF
.,TRBJ2-2,TRBV23-1,.,TGCGCCAGCAGTGCCCCGTTGGAGGTCTCGGGCACCGGGGAGCTGTTTTTT,CASSAPLEVSGTGELFF
.,TRBJ2-7,TRBV30,.,TGTGCCTGGAGTGTACTCCCGTACGAGCAGTACTTC,CAWSVLPYEQYF
TRBD1,TRBJ2-6,TRBV2,.,TGTGCCAGCAGTGACCCAAGACAGGGGGCGCCTGGGGCCAACGTCCTGACTTTC,CASSDPRQGAPGANVLTF
TRBD1,TRBJ1-5,TRBV5-6,.,TGTGCCAGCAGCCCGAGGCCAGGGGGTCGGCGCAATCAGCCCCAGCATTTT,CASSPRPGGRRNQPQHF
TRBD1,TRBJ2-5,TRBV7-2,.,TGTGCCAGCAGCTCAGAGGCAGGGGGATCGGAGACCCAGTACTTC,CASSSEAGGSETQYF
TRBD1,TRBJ1-5,TRBV7-9,.,TGTGCCAGCAGCCTTACAGGGGGCAATCAGCCCCAGCATTTT,CASSLTGGNQPQHF
.,TRBJ1-1,TRBV30,.,TGTGCCTGGAGTGTATTGGGGGGAAACACTGAAGCTTTCTTT,CAWSVLGGNTEAFF
TRBD2,TRBJ2-7,TRBV6-6,few,TGTGCCAGCAGGCTGGGAGGGGCAGGCCACGAGCAGTACTTC,CASRLGGAGHEQYF
.,TRBJ1-1,TRBV29-1,few,TGCAGCGGACAGCAAAACACTGAAGCTTTCTTT,CSGQQNTEAFF
TRBD2,TRBJ2-1,TRBV2,.,TGTGCCAGCAGGGGGCGGGGGGGCCCCTACAATGAGCAGTTCTTC,CASRGRGGPYNEQFF
.,TRBJ2-5,TRBV14,.,TGTGCCAGCAGCCAAGATCCGCCACTCCAAGAGACCCAGTACTTC,CASSQDPPLQETQYF
TRBD2,TRBJ2-1,TRBV7-8,.,TGTGCCAGCAGCCCTAGCGGGGAATACAATGAGCAGTTCTTC,CASSPSGEYNEQFF
TRBD2,TRBJ2-1,TRBV13,.,TGTGCCAGCAGCAGTTGGGGGACTAGCGGGGGGTACCTTATGAATGAGCAGTTCTTC,CASSSWGTSGGYLMNEQFF
TRBD1,TRBJ1-2,TRBV5-1,.,TGCGCCAGCAGCGAAGGATCCGGGACAGGGGGCGGCTACACCTTC,CASSEGSGTGGGYTF
.,TRBJ2-1,TRBV25-1,.,TGTGCCAGCAGTGAATTACCAACTCGGGAGCAGTTCTTC,CASSELPTREQFF
TRBD1,TRBJ1-6,TRBV25-1,.,TGTGCCAGCACCCCCACGAGGACCGGGACAGGGGAACCCCTCCACTTT,CASTPTRTGTGEPLHF
TRBD1,TRBJ2-3,TRBV7-9,once,TGTGCCAGCAGCTTGACAGGGATCACAGATACGCAGTATTTT,CASSLTGITDTQYF
.,TRBJ1-6,TRBV5-1,.,TGCGCCAGCACTCAGGGGACCGTAGCATGGTCACCCCTCCACTTT,CASTQGTVAWSPLHF
TRBD1,TRBJ1-5,TRBV28,.,TGTGCCAGCAGTTCCACAGGGGGCTCGCGGCCCCAGCATTTT,CASSSTGGSRPQHF
TRBD1,TRBJ2-2,TRBV7-9,.,TGTGCCAGCAGCACAGGGGGCTCTGACACCGGGGAGCTGTTTTTT,CASSTGGSDTGELFF
.,TRBJ2-3,TRBV30,.,TGTGCCTGGAGCCAACTTCCGGGGGGCGCAGATACGCAGTATTTT,CAWSQLPGGADTQYF
.,TRBJ1-5,TRBV20-1,.,TGCAGTGCTAGCGTAGATCAGCCCCAGCATTTT,CSASVDQPQHF